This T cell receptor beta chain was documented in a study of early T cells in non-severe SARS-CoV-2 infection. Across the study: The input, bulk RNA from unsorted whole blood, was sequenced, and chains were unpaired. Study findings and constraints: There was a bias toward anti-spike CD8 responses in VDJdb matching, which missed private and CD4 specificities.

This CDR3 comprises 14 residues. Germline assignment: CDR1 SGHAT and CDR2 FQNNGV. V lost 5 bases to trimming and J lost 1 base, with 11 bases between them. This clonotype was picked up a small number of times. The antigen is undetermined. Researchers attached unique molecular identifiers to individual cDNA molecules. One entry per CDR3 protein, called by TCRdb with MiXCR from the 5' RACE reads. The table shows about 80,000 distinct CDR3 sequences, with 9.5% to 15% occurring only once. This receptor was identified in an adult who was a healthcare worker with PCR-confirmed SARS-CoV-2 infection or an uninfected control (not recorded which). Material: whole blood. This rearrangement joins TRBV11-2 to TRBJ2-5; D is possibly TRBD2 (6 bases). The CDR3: CASSRGLGQETQYF. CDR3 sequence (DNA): TGTGCCAGCAGCCGGGGACTGGGCCAAGAGACCCAGTACTTC.